One and the same sample provided the 14 T cell receptor beta chains below, sequenced in a study of cytomegalovirus exposure and HLA in healthy donors. PCR involved 60 Vbeta and 13 Jbeta primers. The method was immunoSEQ multiplex PCR; TCRdb's version includes in-frame clones alone and lacks a portion of them. Altogether about 140,000 clones are present, around 86% being singletons, with the ten largest covering approximately 2.9%. The sample was PBMCs. The receptors come from a woman aged 25 to 39 in good health and CMV-seronegative.

The chain uses TRBV15 and TRBJ2-1; D possibly corresponds to TRBD1 (6 bases). Trimming cost V 0 bases and J 2 bases, with 8 bases left between them. This CDR3 has 15 residues. CDR1 is LNHNV and CDR2 is YYDKDF in the germline V gene (reference sequence). For the CDR3, the DNA is TGTGCCACCAGCAGAGAGGGGGCCGCCTACAATGAGCAGTTCTTC. This codes for CATSREGAAYNEQFF. Full variable domain (rest looked up from reference TRBV15 and TRBJ2-1): DAMVIQNPRYQVTQFGKPVTLSCSQTLNHNVMYWYQQKSSQAPKLLFHYYDKDFNNEADTPDNFQSRRPNTSFCFLDIRSPGLGDTAMYLCATSREGAAYNEQFFGPGTRLTVL.

V is TRBV5-1 and J is TRBJ1-1; TRBD1 matches at 8 bases. V lost 1 base, J lost 3 bases, and 8 bases stayed unmatched. CDR1 is SGHRS, CDR2 YFSETQ, per germline. This CDR3 is built from 16 residues. CDR3 in DNA: TGCGCCAGCAGCTTGCAGGGGGCAAGGGTGTACACTGAAGCTTTCTTT. Its protein is CASSLQGARVYTEAFF. The whole variable domain, filled in from reference TRBV5-1 and TRBJ1-1, reads KAGVTQTPRYLIKTRGQQVTLSCSPISGHRSVSWYQQTPGQGLQFLFEYFSETQRNKGNFPGRFSGRQFSNSRSEMNVSTLELGDSALYLCASSLQGARVYTEAFFGQGTRLTVV.

This chain joins TRBV2 and TRBJ2-3, with D unresolved. CDR3 length: 12 amino acids. V was pared by 5 bases and J by 4 bases, with 7 bases between. Per germline, CDR1 SNHLY and CDR2 FYNNEI. The CDR3 loop is CASSPQSDTQYF. The CDR3 nucleotides are TGTGCCAGCAGTCCACAGTCAGATACGCAGTATTTT.

The rearrangement joins TRBV19 to TRBJ2-3, with D perhaps matching TRBD1 (6 bases). This CDR3 region has 15 residues. V dropped 5 bases and J dropped 1 base, with 13 bases sitting between them. The germline CDR1 and CDR2 sequences are LNHDA and SQIVND (reference sequence). DNA for the CDR3: TGTGCCAGTAGTTCCCGACAGGTTCGCACAGATACGCAGTATTTT. Translation gives CASSSRQVRTDTQYF.

The chain combines TRBV6-4 with TRBJ2-1, with 8 bases aligning to TRBD2. CDR1 is MRHNA, CDR2 SNTAGT, per germline. This CDR3 contains 17 residues. V shed 4 bases and J 1 base; nucleotides not matched to a gene: 9. The chain's CDR3 is CASSGESAGGSYNEQFF. The CDR3 DNA follows: TGTGCCAGCAGTGGGGAATCCGCGGGAGGTTCCTACAATGAGCAGTTCTTC.

This chain's CDR3 is CASSYVSPQGDGYTF. The CDR3 DNA reads as TGTGCCAGCAGTTACGTATCCCCACAGGGCGACGGCTACACCTTC. The rearrangement links TRBV6-5 to TRBJ1-2; D is perhaps TRBD1 (6 bases). CDR3 length equals 15 residues. With 2 bases removed from V and 8 bases from J, the gap between germline ends came to 18 bases. Germline V gene sequence: CDR1 MNHEY, CDR2 SVGAGI.

This clone was counted between two and nine times. The J gene is TRBJ1-2, the V gene TRBV2; D is perhaps TRBD1 (6 bases). This CDR3 has 13 residues. V shed 6 bases and J shed 6 bases, with 14 bases lying between them. Germline CDR1 SNHLY, CDR2 FYNNEI. This CDR3 reads CASRVLDSDGYTF. The CDR3 nucleotides are TGTGCCAGCAGGGTTCTGGACAGCGATGGCTACACCTTC. Drawing the rest from reference TRBV2 and TRBJ1-2, the complete variable domain is EPEVTQTPSHQVTQMGQEVILRCVPISNHLYFYWYRQILGQKVEFLVSFYNNEISEKSEIFDDQFSVERPDGSNFTLKIRSTKLEDSAMYFCASRVLDSDGYTFGSGTRLTVV.

The rearrangement uses TRBV4-3 and TRBJ2-3, with D possibly being TRBD2 (6 bases). CDR3 size: 16 residues. Germline V lookup: CDR1 LGHNA, CDR2 YSLEER. V was pared by 3 bases and J by 0 bases, with 13 bases between. This chain's CDR3 is CASSQAGGLSTDTQYF. The CDR3 nucleotides are TGCGCCAGCAGCCAGGCTGGGGGACTTAGCACAGATACGCAGTATTTT.

The chain carries TRBV30 and TRBJ1-6; 7 bases are shared with TRBD1. The ends lost 5 bases at V and 9 bases at J; junction bases unmatched: 7. The CDR3 is made up of 13 amino acids. In germline, CDR1 is GTSNPN, CDR2 SVGIG (reference sequence). CDR3 loop: CAWFGEGASPLHF. CDR3 in DNA: TGTGCCTGGTTTGGAGAGGGGGCTTCACCCCTCCACTTT.

This chain joins TRBV15 and TRBJ1-3; tentatively, D is TRBD1 (5 bases). In germline, CDR1 is LNHNV, CDR2 YYDKDF (reference sequence). V was cut by 0 bases and J by 4 bases, with 13 bases left in between. The CDR3 covers 16 residues. CDR3 DNA sequence: TGTGCCACCAGCAGAGAGGGGGGACTTGCCGGAAACACCATATATTTT. It encodes CATSREGGLAGNTIYF.

A remark on this clone: The junction does not match germline at one end; this may be a read error. The chain links TRBV7-9 to TRBJ1-2; weak D call: TRBD1 (5 bases). The V gene's germline CDR1 is SEHNR and CDR2 FQNEAQ (reference sequence). The CDR3 loop spans 16 amino acids. As DNA, the CDR3 is TGTTCCAGCAGCTTCCCCCCCCAGGGCAGGGCCTATGGCTACACCTTC. Translation: CSSSFPPQGRAYGYTF.

The chain combines TRBV5-1 with TRBJ2-1; a possible D gene is TRBD1 (5 bases). Germline CDR1 reads SGHRS; CDR2 reads YFSETQ. There are 13 residues in the CDR3. V was shortened by 7 bases and J by 6 bases, with 14 bases between the two germline ends. CDR3 in amino acids: CASQGQGFNEQFF. The CDR3 coding sequence is TGCGCCAGCCAAGGTCAGGGATTCAATGAGCAGTTCTTC.

This clone was seen a few times. The chain links TRBV30 to TRBJ1-1, with TRBD1 as a possible D gene (5 bases). Trimming took 0 bases from V and 1 from J, leaving 12 bases between them. Looked up from germline, CDR1 is GTSNPN and CDR2 is SVGIG (reference sequence). The CDR3 totals 15 residues. CDR3 amino acids: CAWSVPAGRNTEAFF. CDR3 nucleotide sequence: TGTGCCTGGAGTGTACCGGCAGGGCGGAACACTGAAGCTTTCTTT.

This CDR3 reads CASSLGPRGRAAEAFF. CDR3 in DNA: TGTGCCAGCAGCTTGGGGCCGAGGGGGAGAGCGGCGGAAGCTTTCTTT. This chain connects TRBV7-9 to TRBJ1-1, with a possible D match to TRBD1 (6 bases). The CDR3 has 16 residues. From germline, CDR1 is SEHNR and CDR2 FQNEAQ (reference sequence). V lost 3 bases to trimming and J lost 8 bases, with 22 bases between them.